The rows below give T cell receptor beta chains drawn from one sample of a study of PD-1 blockade in classical Hodgkin lymphoma. Profiled with immunoSEQ multiplex PCR; TCRdb holds only in-frame clones, not every one. Of tens of thousands of clones listed, less than 85% were seen once; the top ten hold around 15%. The material sequenced was peripheral blood mononuclear cells (PBMCs), taken before the second cycle of nivolumab. The receptors stem from a human donor with classical Hodgkin lymphoma. Both conserved end residues are part of each CDR3. Each record gives: J gene, clone size, CDR3 length, V gene, D gene, CDR3 DNA, CDR3 protein. D genes are given only for firm matches. The listing skips clone size in some rows; elsewhere it reads once, few, many or a size class.

>TRBJ2-4|-|17|TRBV5-3|-
TGTGCCAGAAGCCCGATGGAGGGCATCCTAGCCAAAAACATTCAGTACTTC
CARSPMEGILAKNIQYF
>TRBJ1-2|-|17|TRBV9|TRBD1
TGTGCCAGCAGCGCCCGGGACAGGGGGACTGATAACTATGGCTACACCTTC
CASSARDRGTDNYGYTF
>TRBJ2-7|-|15|TRBV4-1|TRBD2
TGCGCCAGCAGCCAAGGGGGGGGAAACCACTACGAGCAGTACTTC
CASSQGGGNHYEQYF
>TRBJ2-1|-|13|TRBV27|-
TGTGCCGCCAGCAGACGGAGTAGGGATGAGCAGTTCTTC
CAASRRSRDEQFF
>TRBJ1-2|-|14|TRBV13|TRBD1
TGTGCCAGCAGTTCGTGGACAGGAGGATATGGCTACACCTTC
CASSSWTGGYGYTF
>TRBJ2-7|few|12|TRBV30|-
TGTGCCTGGAGTACCCAGGGGCCCGAGCAGTACTTC
CAWSTQGPEQYF
>TRBJ2-5|-|13|TRBV2|TRBD2
TGTGCCAGCACATACTCCGGGGGGGAGACCCAGTACTTC
CASTYSGGETQYF
>TRBJ1-6|-|14|TRBV6-1|-
TGTGCCAGCAGTGAAGGGAATTTGGATTCACCCCTCCACTTT
CASSEGNLDSPLHF
>TRBJ1-2|-|11|TRBV28|-
TGTGCCAGCAGTTCCTCCTATGGCTACACCTTC
CASSSSYGYTF
>TRBJ1-1|-|14|TRBV14|-
TGTGCCAGCAGCCAAGTGGTGGACTTCACTGAAGCTTTCTTT
CASSQVVDFTEAFF